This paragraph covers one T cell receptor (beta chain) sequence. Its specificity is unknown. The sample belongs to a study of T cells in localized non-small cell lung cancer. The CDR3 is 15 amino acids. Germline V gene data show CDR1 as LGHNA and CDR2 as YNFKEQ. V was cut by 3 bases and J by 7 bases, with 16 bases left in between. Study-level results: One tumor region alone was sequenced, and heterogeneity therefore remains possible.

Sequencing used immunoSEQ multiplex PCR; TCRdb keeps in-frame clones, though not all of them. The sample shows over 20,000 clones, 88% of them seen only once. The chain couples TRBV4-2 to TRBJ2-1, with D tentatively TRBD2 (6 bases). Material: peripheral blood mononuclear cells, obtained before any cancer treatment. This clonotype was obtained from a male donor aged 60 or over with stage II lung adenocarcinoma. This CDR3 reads CASSHGSSPGNEQFF. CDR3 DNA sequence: TGTGCCAGCAGCCACGGGAGTTCCCCAGGAAATGAGCAGTTCTTC.